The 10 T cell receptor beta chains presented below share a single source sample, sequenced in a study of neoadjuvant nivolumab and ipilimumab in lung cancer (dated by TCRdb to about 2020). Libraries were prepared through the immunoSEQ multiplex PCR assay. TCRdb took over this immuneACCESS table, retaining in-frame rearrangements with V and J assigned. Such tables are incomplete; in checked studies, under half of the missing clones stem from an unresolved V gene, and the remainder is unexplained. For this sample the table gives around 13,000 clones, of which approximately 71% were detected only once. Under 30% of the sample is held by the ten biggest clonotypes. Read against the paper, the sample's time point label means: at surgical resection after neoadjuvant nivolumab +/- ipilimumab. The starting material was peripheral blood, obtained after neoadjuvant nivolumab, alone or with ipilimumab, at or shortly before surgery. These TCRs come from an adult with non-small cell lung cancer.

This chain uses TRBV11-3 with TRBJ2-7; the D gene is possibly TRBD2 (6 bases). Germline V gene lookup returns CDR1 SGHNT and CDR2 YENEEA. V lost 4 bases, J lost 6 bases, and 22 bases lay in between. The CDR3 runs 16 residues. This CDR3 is CASSSRLTSRRGEQYF. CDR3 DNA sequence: TGTGCCAGCAGCTCTCGATTAACTAGCAGGCGAGGCGAGCAGTACTTC.

The CDR3 loop reads CASSYGRAVGTF. The CDR3, as DNA: TGTGCCAGCAGTTACGGCAGAGCGGTGGGTACCTTC. The chain couples TRBV6-6 to TRBJ1-2, with unresolved D. CDR1 MNHNY and CDR2 SVGAGI come from the germline V gene (reference sequence). Trimming shortened V by 2 bases and J by 14 bases, and 15 bases separated the two germline ends. This CDR3 region has 12 residues.

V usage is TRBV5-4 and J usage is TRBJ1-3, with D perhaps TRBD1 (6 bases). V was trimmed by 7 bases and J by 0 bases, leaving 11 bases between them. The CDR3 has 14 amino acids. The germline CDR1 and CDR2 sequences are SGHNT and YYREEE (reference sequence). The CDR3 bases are TGTGCCAGCGAGAGGGGGAACTCTGGAAACACCATATATTTT. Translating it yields CASERGNSGNTIYF.

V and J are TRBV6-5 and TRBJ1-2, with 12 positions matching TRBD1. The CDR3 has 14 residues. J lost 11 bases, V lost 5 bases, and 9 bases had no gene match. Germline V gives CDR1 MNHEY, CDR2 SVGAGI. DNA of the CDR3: TGTGCCAGCAGTCCTCCGGGACAGGGGGCTTCTTACACCTTC. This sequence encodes CASSPPGQGASYTF.

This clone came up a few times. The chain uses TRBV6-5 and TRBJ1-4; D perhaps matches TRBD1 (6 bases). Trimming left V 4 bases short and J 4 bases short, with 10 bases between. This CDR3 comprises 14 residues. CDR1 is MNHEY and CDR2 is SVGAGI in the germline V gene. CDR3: CASSFGQFNEKLFF. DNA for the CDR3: TGTGCCAGCAGTTTTGGACAGTTTAATGAAAAACTGTTTTTT.

The CDR3 sequence is CASSPTSGTPTWEEQYF. DNA for the CDR3: TGTGCCAGCAGCCCCACCTCCGGGACCCCTACATGGGAAGAGCAGTACTTC. The V and J genes are TRBV7-9 and TRBJ2-7, with D possibly being TRBD1 or TRBD2 (5 bases each). The ends were cut back, 5 bases at V and 7 bases at J, with 27 bases in the middle. This CDR3 has 17 residues. Germline CDR1 reads SEHNR; CDR2 reads FQNEAQ (reference sequence).

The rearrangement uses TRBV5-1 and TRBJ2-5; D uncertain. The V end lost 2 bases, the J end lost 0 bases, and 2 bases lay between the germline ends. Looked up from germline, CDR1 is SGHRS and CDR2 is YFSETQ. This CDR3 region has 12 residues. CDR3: CASSLYQETQYF. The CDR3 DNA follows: TGCGCCAGCAGCTTATACCAAGAGACCCAGTACTTC.

CDR3 amino acids: CASRGPGLAGNNEQFF. CDR3 DNA sequence: TGTGCCAGCAGGGGACCAGGACTAGCGGGAAACAATGAGCAGTTCTTC. The gene calls are TRBV11-3 and TRBJ2-1, with TRBD2 identical over 12 bases. Germline V gene data show CDR1 as SGHNT and CDR2 as YENEEA. The V and J ends lost 6 bases and 5 bases, in that order; junction bases with no gene match: 8. The CDR3 sequence is 16 residues long.

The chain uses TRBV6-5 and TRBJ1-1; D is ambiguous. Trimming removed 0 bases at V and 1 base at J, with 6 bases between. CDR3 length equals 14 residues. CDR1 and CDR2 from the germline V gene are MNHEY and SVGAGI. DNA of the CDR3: TGTGCCAGCAGTTACTCTTTGGGGAACACTGAAGCTTTCTTT. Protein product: CASSYSLGNTEAFF.

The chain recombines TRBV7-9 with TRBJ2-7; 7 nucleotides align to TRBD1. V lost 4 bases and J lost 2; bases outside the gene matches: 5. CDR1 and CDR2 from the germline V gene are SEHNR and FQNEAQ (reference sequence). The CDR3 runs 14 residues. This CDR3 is CASSYGTATYEQYF. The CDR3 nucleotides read TGTGCCAGCAGCTATGGGACAGCCACCTACGAGCAGTACTTC.